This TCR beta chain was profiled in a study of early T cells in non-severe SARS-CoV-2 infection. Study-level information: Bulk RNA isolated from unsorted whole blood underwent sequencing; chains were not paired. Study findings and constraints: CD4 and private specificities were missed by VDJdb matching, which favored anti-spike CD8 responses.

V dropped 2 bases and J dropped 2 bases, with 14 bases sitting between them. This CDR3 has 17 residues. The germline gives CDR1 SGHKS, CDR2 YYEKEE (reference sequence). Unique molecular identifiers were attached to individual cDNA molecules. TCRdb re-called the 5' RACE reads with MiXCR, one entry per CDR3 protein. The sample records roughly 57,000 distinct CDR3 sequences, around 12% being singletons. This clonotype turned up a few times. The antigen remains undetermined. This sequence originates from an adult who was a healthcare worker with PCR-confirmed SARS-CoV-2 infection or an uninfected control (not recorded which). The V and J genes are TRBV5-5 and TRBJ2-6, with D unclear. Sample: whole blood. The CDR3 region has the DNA TGTGCCAGCAGCTTAGTTGGTGGAACAACTGGGGCCAACGTCCTGACTTTC. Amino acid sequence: CASSLVGGTTGANVLTF.